These 23 T cell receptor beta chains share one sample of origin, sequenced in a study of blood T cell repertoires in COVID-19. TCRdb's copy holds only in-frame clones and misses some; the assay was immunoSEQ multiplex PCR. This sample has 650,000 to 800,000 clones, with 90% found just once. Sequencing input: peripheral blood. The receptors here all came from a woman under 30 with acute or convalescent COVID-19.

This clone was detected once. The gene calls are TRBV5-6 and TRBJ2-1; D may be TRBD2 (7 bases). V lost 6 bases, J lost 2 bases, and 15 bases lay in between. Germline V gene sequence: CDR1 SGHDT, CDR2 YYEEEE. The CDR3 has 15 residues. The DNA for the CDR3 is TGTGCCAGCAACAGAGGCGGGGGCACCTACAATGAGCAGTTCTTC. Its translation is CASNRGGGTYNEQFF.

The rearrangement links TRBV28 to TRBJ1-1; 8 bases are shared with TRBD1. CDR3 length: 14 residues. Unmatched junction bases numbered 7, after V lost 6 bases and J lost 4 bases. Germline CDR1 and CDR2: MDHEN and SYDVKM. CDR3 region: CASRTTGAGTEAFF. The CDR3 region has the DNA TGTGCCAGCAGGACGACAGGGGCGGGCACTGAAGCTTTCTTT.

Of note for this clone: The same CDR3 also results from other DNA sequences found in this sample. This chain joins TRBV5-1 and TRBJ2-7; 7 bases line up with TRBD1. This CDR3 is 13 amino acids long. Germline V lookup: CDR1 SGHRS, CDR2 YFSETQ. V lost 4 bases, J lost 3 bases, and 4 bases stayed unmatched. The CDR3 sequence is CASSPTGFYEQYF. The CDR3 nucleotides read TGCGCCAGCAGCCCGACAGGGTTCTACGAGCAGTACTTC.

The chain couples TRBV7-9 to TRBJ2-7; no clear D gene. V lost 2 bases and J lost 6, with 8 bases in between. Per the germline V gene, CDR1 is SEHNR and CDR2 is FQNEAQ (reference sequence). This CDR3 is built from 12 residues. This chain's CDR3 is CASSLSVSEQYF. The CDR3, as DNA: TGTGCCAGCAGCTTATCGGTCTCCGAGCAGTACTTC. The full variable domain, rest sourced from reference TRBV7-9 and TRBJ2-7, is DTGVSQNPRHKITKRGQNVTFRCDPISEHNRLYWYRQTLGQGPEFLTYFQNEAQLEKSRLLSDRFSAERPKGSFSTLEIQRTEQGDSAMYLCASSLSVSEQYFGPGTRLTVT.

The V and J genes are TRBV11-2 and TRBJ1-1; D remains ambiguous. Germline lookup yields CDR1 SGHAT and CDR2 FQNNGV. The CDR3 totals 13 residues. Trimming took 6 bases from V and 5 from J, leaving 13 bases between them. CDR3 in amino acids: CASRRTTLTEAFF. CDR3 DNA: TGTGCCAGCAGGCGGACTACGTTAACTGAAGCTTTCTTT.

The V and J genes are TRBV13 and TRBJ2-2; 7 nucleotides agree with TRBD2. V shed 5 bases, J shed 9 bases, and the junction held 9 bases outside the gene matches. From germline, CDR1 is PRHDT and CDR2 FYEKMQ (reference sequence). The CDR3 totals 14 residues. In DNA, the CDR3 is TGTGCCAGCAGCCAAAGGGACTACGCCAGGGAGCTGTTTTTT. This translates into CASSQRDYARELFF.

The rearrangement uses TRBV6-2 or TRBV6-3 and TRBJ2-7; 9 bases fit TRBD2. The J segment lost 4 bases and the V segment lost 3 bases, leaving 4 bases of the junction unmatched. The CDR3 is 14 residues long. CDR1 is MNHEY and CDR2 is SVGEGT in the germline V gene. The CDR3 sequence is CASSYSGGNYEQYF. The CDR3 DNA sequence: TGTGCCAGCAGTTATAGCGGGGGCAATTACGAGCAGTACTTC.

The chain employs TRBV11-2 and TRBJ2-7, with D perhaps matching TRBD1 (5 bases). Germline loops: CDR1 SGHAT, CDR2 FQNNGV. V was clipped by 0 bases and J by 3 bases, with 9 bases between them. The CDR3 length is 14 residues. CDR3 nucleotides: TGTGCCAGCAGCTTAGAGTGGACAAACTACGAGCAGTACTTC. Translation gives CASSLEWTNYEQYF.

V is TRBV4-3 and J is TRBJ2-7; 10 bases align to TRBD1. Germline V gives CDR1 LGHNA, CDR2 YSLEER. This CDR3 region has 14 residues. Trimming at V came to 4 bases and at J to 5 bases, leaving 5 bases not matched to a gene. The CDR3 reads CASSRDRGLHEQYF. The CDR3 nucleotides read TGCGCCAGCAGCCGTGACAGGGGGCTCCACGAGCAGTACTTC.

This chain uses TRBV24-1 with TRBJ2-7; weak D call: TRBD2 (6 bases). Germline V gives CDR1 KGHDR, CDR2 SFDVKD. CDR3 size: 14 residues. With 5 bases removed from V and 4 bases from J, the gap between germline ends came to 14 bases. The CDR3 sequence is CATSGSGVEYEQYF. CDR3 coding DNA: TGTGCCACCAGTGGCTCGGGGGTGGAGTACGAGCAGTACTTC.

The chain is built from TRBV6-7 and TRBJ1-2; no clear D gene. TRBV6-7 is an ORF; its function is uncertain. Trimming took 6 bases from V and 8 from J, leaving 22 bases between them. The CDR3 runs to 15 residues. CDR3 protein: CASSSPGSRRGGYTF. Here the CDR3 DNA reads TGTGCCAGCAGCTCCCCGGGGTCCCGACGTGGAGGCTACACCTTC.

The chain recombines TRBV7-2 with TRBJ2-1; the D gene is possibly TRBD1 (5 bases). In germline, CDR1 is SGHTA, CDR2 FQGNSA. This CDR3 spans 12 amino acids. The V end was cut by 5 bases, the J end by 8 bases, with 10 bases between. The CDR3 loop reads CASSPATDEQFF. CDR3 bases: TGTGCCAGCAGCCCCGCGACAGATGAGCAGTTCTTC.

V is TRBV6-4 and J is TRBJ2-2, with 8 nucleotides matching TRBD2. With 2 bases clipped from V and 6 bases from J, the junction kept 2 bases outside the gene matches. The germline V gene encodes CDR1 MRHNA and CDR2 SNTAGT. The CDR3 is 14 residues long. In DNA, the CDR3 is TGTGCCAGCAGTGACACTAGCGGTGCCGGGGAGCTGTTTTTT. It yields the protein CASSDTSGAGELFF.

This chain uses TRBV4-1 with TRBJ1-1; possible D gene TRBD1, 5 bases. Germline-derived CDR1 and CDR2 are MGHRA and YSYEKL. CDR3 length: 14 amino acids. Trimming removed 3 bases at V and 3 bases at J, with 11 bases between. In DNA, the CDR3 is TGCGCCAGCAGCCAGGCCCGACAGTACACTGAAGCTTTCTTT. Its translation: CASSQARQYTEAFF.

This chain connects TRBV21-1 to TRBJ2-3; the table's D gene call, TRBD2, was not cross checked with the DNA. TRBV21-1 constitutes a pseudogene. There are 14 residues in the CDR3. The CDR3 DNA reads TGTGCCAGCAGCAAAGAGGAGTTCACAGATACGCAGTATTTT. This codes for CASSKEEFTDTQYF.

V is TRBV28 and J is TRBJ2-3, with 9 bases matching TRBD2. There are 16 residues in the CDR3. V shed 6 bases and J 4 bases; nucleotides not matched to a gene: 11. Germline CDR1 MDHEN, CDR2 SYDVKM. The CDR3 sequence: CASSPPGGGASDTQYF. The CDR3 region has the DNA TGTGCCAGCAGCCCCCCCGGCGGGGGGGCATCAGATACGCAGTATTTT.

The chain carries TRBV6-6 and TRBJ1-6; TRBD1 is a possible D gene (5 bases). The CDR3 sequence is 15 residues long. In germline, CDR1 is MNHNY, CDR2 SVGAGI (reference sequence). With 0 bases removed from V and 9 bases from J, the gap between germline ends came to 12 bases. The DNA of the CDR3 is TGTGCCAGCAGTTACTCGACAGTTCATGGTTCACCCCTCCACTTT. Translation: CASSYSTVHGSPLHF.

V is TRBV29-1 and J is TRBJ1-1, with 8 bases aligning to TRBD1. CDR1 is SQVTM, CDR2 ANQGSEA, per germline. This CDR3 spans 14 amino acids. V dropped 5 bases and J dropped 4; count of bases not matched to a gene: 9. CDR3 DNA: TGCAGCGTTTCAGGACAGGGAGGGACCACTGAAGCTTTCTTT. Its translation: CSVSGQGGTTEAFF. The variable domain in full, completed from reference TRBV29-1 and TRBJ1-1, reads SAVISQKPSRDICQRGTSLTIQCQVDSQVTMMFWYRQQPGQSLTLIATANQGSEATYESGFVIDKFPISRPNLTFSTLTVSNMSPEDSSIYLCSVSGQGGTTEAFFGQGTRLTVV.

This sequence joins TRBV4-2 and TRBJ2-7, with a weak D call TRBD2 (7 bases). This CDR3 comprises 16 residues. Germline CDR1 LGHNA, CDR2 YNFKEQ. Trimming took 1 base from V and 3 from J, leaving 16 bases between them. CDR3 sequence (DNA): TGTGCCAGCAGCCAAGGTCCCCGGGGGGCAAACTACGAGCAGTACTTC. Residues: CASSQGPRGANYEQYF.

V is TRBV4-3 and J is TRBJ2-4, with 7 bases lining up with TRBD1. Germline V lookup: CDR1 LGHNA, CDR2 YSLEER. V was clipped by 0 bases and J by 7 bases; unmatched bases: 6. This CDR3 has 15 residues. CDR3 bases: TGCGCCAGCAGCCAAGAACTAGGGGGCGTGAACATTCAGTACTTC. It encodes CASSQELGGVNIQYF.

On this clone: This specimen includes other DNA sequences encoding the same CDR3. This rearrangement joins TRBV27 to TRBJ1-2; D not certain. Germline CDR1 is MNHEY and CDR2 is SMNVEV (reference sequence). The V end lost 2 bases, the J end lost 2 bases, and 6 bases lay between the germline ends. The CDR3 totals 13 residues. CDR3 region: CASSLAANYGYTF. As DNA, the CDR3 is TGTGCCAGCAGTTTAGCGGCGAACTATGGCTACACCTTC.

The sample holds one count of this clone. V gene TRBV15 combines with J gene TRBJ1-2; D unclear. Trimming cost V 8 bases and J 5 bases, with 12 bases left between them. Looked up from germline, CDR1 is LNHNV and CDR2 is YYDKDF (reference sequence). This CDR3 region has 12 residues. This chain's CDR3 is CATHSEAYGYTF. CDR3 bases: TGTGCCACCCATAGTGAGGCATATGGCTACACCTTC.

The chain recombines TRBV9 with TRBJ2-5, with 11 bases fitting TRBD2. With 1 base clipped from V and 4 bases from J, the junction kept 6 bases outside the gene matches. Germline assignment: CDR1 SGDLS and CDR2 YYNGEE. The CDR3 has 16 residues. The CDR3 sequence is CASSVTLAGGSETQYF. The DNA of the CDR3 is TGTGCCAGCAGCGTAACGCTAGCGGGGGGATCAGAGACCCAGTACTTC.